This T cell receptor beta chain was profiled in a study of blood T cells in healthy people across ages. A J-beta primer mix and a sample-barcoded 5' primer were used in a second PCR of roughly 6 to 11 cycles. TCRdb redid the calling of the 5' RACE reads with MiXCR, one entry per CDR3 protein. The table has about 730,000 distinct CDR3 sequences, roughly two fifths seen once. Sequenced input: blood. This receptor was identified in an older woman in good health.

CDR3 sequence (DNA): TGCAGTGCTGAGCGGGAGTGGGACTACGAGCAGTACTTC. Translated: CSAEREWDYEQYF. The chain is built from TRBV20-1 and TRBJ2-7; 8 bases are a match to TRBD2. The germline V gene has CDR1 DFQATT and CDR2 SNEGSKA (reference sequence). V dropped 5 bases and J dropped 3; count of bases not matched to a gene: 6. The CDR3 is made up of 13 amino acids.